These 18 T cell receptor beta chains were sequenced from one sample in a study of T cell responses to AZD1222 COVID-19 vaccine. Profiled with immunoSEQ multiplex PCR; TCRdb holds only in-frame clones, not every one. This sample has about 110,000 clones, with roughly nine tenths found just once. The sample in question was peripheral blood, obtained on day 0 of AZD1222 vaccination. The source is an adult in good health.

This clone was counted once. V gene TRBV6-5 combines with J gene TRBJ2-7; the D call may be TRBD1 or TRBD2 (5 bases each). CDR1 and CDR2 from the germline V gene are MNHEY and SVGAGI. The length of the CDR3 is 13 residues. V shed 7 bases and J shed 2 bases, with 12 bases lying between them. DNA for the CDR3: TGTGCCAGCATGTCGGGGCGCACCTACGAGCAGTACTTC. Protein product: CASMSGRTYEQYF.

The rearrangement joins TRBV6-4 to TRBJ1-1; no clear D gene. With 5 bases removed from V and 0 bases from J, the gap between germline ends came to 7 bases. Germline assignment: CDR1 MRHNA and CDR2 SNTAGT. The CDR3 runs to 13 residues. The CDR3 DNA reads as TGTGCCAGCAGTTCCATCTTGAACACTGAAGCTTTCTTT. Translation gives CASSSILNTEAFF.

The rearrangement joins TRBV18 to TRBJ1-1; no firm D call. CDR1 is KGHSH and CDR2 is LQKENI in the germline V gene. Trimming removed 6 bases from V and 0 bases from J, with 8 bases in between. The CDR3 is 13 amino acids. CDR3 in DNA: TGTGCCAGCTCCCCAGAGTTGAACACTGAAGCTTTCTTT. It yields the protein CASSPELNTEAFF.

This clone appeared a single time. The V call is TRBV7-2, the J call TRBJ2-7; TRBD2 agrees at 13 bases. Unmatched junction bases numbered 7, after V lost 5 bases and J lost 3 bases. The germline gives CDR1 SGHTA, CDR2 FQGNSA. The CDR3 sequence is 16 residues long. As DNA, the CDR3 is TGTGCCAGCAGCCTATATCGGACTAGCGGGAGCTACGAGCAGTACTTC. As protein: CASSLYRTSGSYEQYF.

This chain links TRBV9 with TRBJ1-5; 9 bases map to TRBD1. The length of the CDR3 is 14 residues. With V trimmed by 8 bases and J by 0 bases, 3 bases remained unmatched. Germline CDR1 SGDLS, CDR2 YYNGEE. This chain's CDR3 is CASSDRGSNQPQHF. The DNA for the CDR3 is TGTGCCAGTTCGGACAGGGGTAGCAATCAGCCCCAGCATTTT.

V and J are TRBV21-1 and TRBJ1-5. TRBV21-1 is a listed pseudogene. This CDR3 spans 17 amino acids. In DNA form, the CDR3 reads TGTGCCAGCAGCAACTCCGGGACCCCGGGCAGCAATCAGCCCCAGCATTTT. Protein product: CASSNSGTPGSNQPQHF.

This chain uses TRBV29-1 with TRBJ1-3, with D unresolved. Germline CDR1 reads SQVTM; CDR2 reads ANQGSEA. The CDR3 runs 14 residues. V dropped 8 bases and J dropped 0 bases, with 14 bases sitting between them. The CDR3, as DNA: TGCAGCCCCGAAGAGGAATTCTCTGGAAACACCATATATTTT. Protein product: CSPEEEFSGNTIYF.

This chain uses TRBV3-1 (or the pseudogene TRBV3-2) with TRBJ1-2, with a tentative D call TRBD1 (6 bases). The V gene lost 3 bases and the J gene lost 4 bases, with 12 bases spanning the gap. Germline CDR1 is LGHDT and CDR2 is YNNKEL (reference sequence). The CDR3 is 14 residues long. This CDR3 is CASSHRGGSYGYTF. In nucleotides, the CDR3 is TGTGCCAGCAGCCACAGGGGTGGGAGCTATGGCTACACCTTC.

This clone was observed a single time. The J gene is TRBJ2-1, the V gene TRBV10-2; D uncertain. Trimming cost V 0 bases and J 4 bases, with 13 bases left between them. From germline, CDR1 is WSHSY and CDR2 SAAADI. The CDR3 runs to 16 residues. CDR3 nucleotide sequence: TGCGCCAGCAGTGAGTCGAACTTTGCCCCGTACAATGAGCAGTTCTTC. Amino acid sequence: CASSESNFAPYNEQFF.

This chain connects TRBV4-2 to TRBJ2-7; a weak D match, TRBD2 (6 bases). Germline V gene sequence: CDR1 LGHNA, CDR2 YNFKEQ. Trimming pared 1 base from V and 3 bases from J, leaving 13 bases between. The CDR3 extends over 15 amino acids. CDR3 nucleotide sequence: TGTGCCAGCAGCCAAGTAGCGGAGACCCTCTACGAGCAGTACTTC. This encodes CASSQVAETLYEQYF.

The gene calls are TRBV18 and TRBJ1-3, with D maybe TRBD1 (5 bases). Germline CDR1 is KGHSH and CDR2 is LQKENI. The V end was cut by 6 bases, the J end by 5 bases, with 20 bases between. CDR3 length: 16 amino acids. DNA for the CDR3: TGTGCCAGCTCTCGAGCCGGGACCCTAGGAAGAAACACCATATATTTT. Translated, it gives CASSRAGTLGRNTIYF.

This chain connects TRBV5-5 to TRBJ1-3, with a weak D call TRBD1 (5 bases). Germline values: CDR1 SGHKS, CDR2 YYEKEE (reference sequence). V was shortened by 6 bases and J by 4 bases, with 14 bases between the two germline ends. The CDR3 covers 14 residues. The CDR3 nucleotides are TGTGCCAGCACCTCCGCCGGGGGAGGAAACACCATATATTTT. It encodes CASTSAGGGNTIYF.

The CDR3 sequence: CASSEWETQYF. CDR3 coding DNA: TGTGCCAGCTCCGAATGGGAGACCCAGTACTTC. This rearrangement joins TRBV18 to TRBJ2-5; D remains ambiguous. CDR1 and CDR2 (germline): KGHSH, LQKENI. The CDR3 extends over 11 amino acids. With 6 bases removed from V and 5 bases from J, the gap between germline ends came to 7 bases.

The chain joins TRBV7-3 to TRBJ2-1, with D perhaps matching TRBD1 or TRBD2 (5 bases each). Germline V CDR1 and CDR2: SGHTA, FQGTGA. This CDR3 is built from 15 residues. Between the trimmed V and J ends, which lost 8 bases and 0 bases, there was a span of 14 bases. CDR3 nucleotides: TGTGCCAGCGCCCAGGGAGCGGCCTCCTACAATGAGCAGTTCTTC. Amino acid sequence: CASAQGAASYNEQFF.

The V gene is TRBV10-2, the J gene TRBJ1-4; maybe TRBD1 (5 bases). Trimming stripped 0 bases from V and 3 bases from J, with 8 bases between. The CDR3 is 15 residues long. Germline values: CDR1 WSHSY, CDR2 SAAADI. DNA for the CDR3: TGCGCCAGCAGTGAGTCGGGGCGAGCTAATGAAAAACTGTTTTTT. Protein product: CASSESGRANEKLFF.

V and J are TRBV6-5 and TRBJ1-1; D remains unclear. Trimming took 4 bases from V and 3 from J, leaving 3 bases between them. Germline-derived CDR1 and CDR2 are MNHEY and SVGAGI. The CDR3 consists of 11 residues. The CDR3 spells CASSSDTEAFF. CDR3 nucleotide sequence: TGTGCCAGCAGTTCGGACACTGAAGCTTTCTTT.

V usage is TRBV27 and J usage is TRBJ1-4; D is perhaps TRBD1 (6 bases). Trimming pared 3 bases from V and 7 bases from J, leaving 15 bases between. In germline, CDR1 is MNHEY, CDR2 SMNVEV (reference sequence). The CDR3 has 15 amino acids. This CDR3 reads CASSFVGGQGEKLFF. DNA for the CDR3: TGTGCCAGCAGTTTTGTGGGGGGCCAAGGTGAAAAACTGTTTTTT.

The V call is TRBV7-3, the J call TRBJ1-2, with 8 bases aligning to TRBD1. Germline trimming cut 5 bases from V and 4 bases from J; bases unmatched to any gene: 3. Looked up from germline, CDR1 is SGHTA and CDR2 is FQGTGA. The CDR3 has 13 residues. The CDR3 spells CASSPQGGYGYTF. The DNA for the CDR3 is TGTGCCAGCAGCCCACAGGGGGGCTATGGCTACACCTTC.